This T cell receptor (beta chain) is from a study of blood T cells in healthy people across ages (dated by TCRdb to 2014 to 2015). In the study overall: Template switching captured roughly one uniquely barcoded TCR beta cDNA molecule per two T cells in model experiments. The study measured age-related changes in TCR beta repertoire diversity using deep sequencing normalized with unique cDNA molecular identifiers. Four age groups were formed from the donors: young (average approximately 15 years), middle-aged (roughly 38), aged (62) and long-lived (less than 85). To avoid experimental bias, donors of different ages were distributed randomly across sequencing lanes. For two donors (one aged 18 to 29 and one aged 80 or older), the study analyzed two additional independent replicas of 1 million unique cDNA reads from the same blood draw.

The protocol used for the library was 5' RACE. A second PCR of about 7 to 12 cycles was performed with a sample-barcoded 5' primer and a J-beta primer mix. A unique molecular identifier was introduced onto each TCR beta cDNA molecule by a template-switch 5' adaptor carrying 12 random nucleotides. Each sample yielded at least 3 million CDR3-containing paired-end reads. First-strand cDNA was synthesized from all RNA with the Mint cDNA synthesis kit, primed by a TRBC-specific oligonucleotide. After uracil-DNA glycosylase treatment, a first 18-cycle PCR used universal primers M1SS and BC2_uni_R on all cDNA. From the authors' description of their analysis: For normalization, 1 million high-quality reads were randomly selected from each sample, with every read carrying a distinct molecular identifier. Instead of being binned into consensus sequences, reads that shared molecular identifiers were thrown out. MiTCR, set to a Q25 quality threshold and the strictest error-elimination algorithm, was used for CDR3 identification, clonotype clustering and error correction. Lower-bound total TCR beta diversity was estimated with a nonparametric unseen species model using Euler transformation. TCRdb handled the public reads itself, with Q25 trimming in fastp and clone calling in MiXCR, and kept productive beta chains. Duplicate CDR3 protein sequences are folded into a single record with the most common DNA and genes. TCRdb, not the authors, supplied the V and J calls. This sample gives 1.5 million to 2 million distinct CDR3 sequences in total; about two fifths of them show up just once. The ten biggest clones cover roughly 24% of the sample.

With respect to this clonotype: Its antigen is currently not known. At one of its ends the junction is not consistent with the germline gene, which may arise from a read error.

Points the paper makes about the study in general: Total diversity estimates from one million sequenced T cells were considered lower bounds and underestimates. As age increased, observed TCR beta diversity per million T cells dropped in a roughly linear way, and a significant reduction was already evident by age 40. Compared with the aged group, the long-lived group had more naive CD4+ T cells, fewer expanded clones and increased TCR diversity, a pattern suggesting age selection. The CMV infection status of donors was not known, potentially confounding age-related changes in expanded clonotypes. Observed TCR beta diversity correlated strongly with the percentage of naive T cells measured by flow cytometry. Conclusive comparison of naive and antigen-experienced compartments was prevented by the profiling of bulk unsorted PBMCs.

The CDR3 runs 16 residues from the cysteine to the phenylalanine. This entry keeps only the CDR3 DNA: 48 bases, framed from base 1. The approximately 39 donors, aged about 6 to 95 years, were systemically healthy Caucasian individuals from Russia. Each donor gave ten milliliters of peripheral blood, collected into EDTA-treated Vacutainer tubes. Ficoll-Paque density-gradient centrifugation was used to isolate PBMCs, with at least 7 million per sample. Trizol reagent was used to extract total RNA from PBMCs, with at least 6 micrograms per sample. Naive CD45RAhigh/CD27high T cell percentages were measured by flow cytometry on a PBMC aliquot from every donor.

The chain was built from TRBV12-3 or TRBV12-4 and TRBJ2-3; TRBD2 is a possible D gene, resting on 7 matching bases. This clonotype was sampled from a human donor in good health. Sequenced material: blood. The nucleotide sequence reads TGTGCCAGCAGTTTGCGACTAAGGGGGGGCGCAGATGCGCAGTATTTT. Translated, this gives CASSLRLRGGADAQYF.